This passage covers 9 T cell receptor beta chains from one sample sequenced in a study of T cells in Graves' hyperthyroidism and ophthalmopathy. Amplification of TCR beta CDR3 regions was performed using RNA transcripts as template. HTBI primers were the set used in a first-round RT-PCR of the TCR CDR3. MiXCR, applied by TCRdb to the multiplex PCR reads, yields one record per CDR3 protein. Among hundreds of thousands of distinct CDR3 sequences listed, 13% were seen once. Sequencing used blood. The receptors stem from a woman aged 18-29 years with Graves' hyperthyroidism.

This clonotype came up many times. V usage is TRBV4-2 and J usage is TRBJ2-7; 9 bases are shared with TRBD2. The CDR3 consists of 14 residues. Germline CDR1 reads LGHNA; CDR2 reads YNFKEQ. Trimming at V came to 5 bases and at J to 5 bases, leaving 7 bases not matched to a gene. The CDR3 DNA is TGTGCCAGCAGCGCGGGAGGGCCCTTCGACGAGCAGTACTTC. This codes for CASSAGGPFDEQYF.

CDR3 sequence reads: CASRGSGLSSYNEQFF. Written as DNA, the CDR3 is TGTGCCAGCAGGGGAAGCGGCCTAAGCTCCTACAATGAGCAGTTCTTC. The J gene is TRBJ2-1, the V gene TRBV5-5; tentatively, D is TRBD2 (5 bases). Germline V CDR1 and CDR2: SGHKS, YYEKEE (reference sequence). Deletions cut 5 bases from V and 0 bases from J, with 15 bases between. The CDR3 is 16 residues long.

In its sample, this clonotype was seen many times. The chain has TRBV12-3 or TRBV12-4 and TRBJ2-5; 15 bases map to TRBD2. There are 18 residues in the CDR3. V lost 6 bases to trimming and J lost 5 bases; unmatched junction nucleotides: 13. In DNA, the CDR3 is TGTGCCAGCAGCCGAGGGGGACTAGCGGGAGGAGGTCGGGAGACCCAGTACTTC. This sequence encodes CASSRGGLAGGGRETQYF.

This clonotype was seen ten or more times. The chain recombines TRBV5-5 with TRBJ2-5, with TRBD2 matching over 7 bases. Germline assignment: CDR1 SGHKS and CDR2 YYEKEE (reference sequence). V dropped 0 bases and J dropped 4; count of bases not matched to a gene: 15. The CDR3 is 18 residues long. CDR3 region: CASSLVIGGGRDGETQYF. The CDR3 DNA sequence: TGTGCCAGCAGCTTGGTTATTGGCGGGGGACGTGACGGAGAGACCCAGTACTTC. The variable domain in full, with the rest retrieved from reference TRBV5-5 and TRBJ2-5, is DAGVTQSPTHLIKTRGQQVTLRCSPISGHKSVSWYQQVLGQGPQFIFQYYEKEERGRGNFPDRFSARQFPNYSSELNVNALLLGDSALYLCASSLVIGGGRDGETQYFGPGTRLLVL.

In its sample, this clonotype was seen a few times. This sequence joins TRBV24-1 and TRBJ2-2; D possibly corresponds to TRBD2 (6 bases). This CDR3 region has 17 residues. CDR1 is KGHDR and CDR2 is SFDVKD in the germline V gene. The V end lost 2 bases, the J end lost 6 bases, and 18 bases lay between the germline ends. The CDR3 here is CATSDSGLLGSSGELFF. DNA for the CDR3: TGTGCCACCAGTGATTCCGGGCTTCTCGGGAGCTCCGGGGAGCTGTTTTTT.

This clonotype was observed at least ten times. This chain uses TRBV11-2 with TRBJ2-5; possibly TRBD1 for D (6 bases). This CDR3 region has 14 residues. The V end lost 5 bases, the J end lost 2 bases, and 12 bases lay between the germline ends. Germline CDR1 is SGHAT and CDR2 is FQNNGV. The CDR3 DNA reads TGTGCCAGCAGCCTACAGGGACGGCAAGAGACCCAGTACTTC. Protein sequence: CASSLQGRQETQYF.

As concerns this clonotype: A read error may be the cause here, since a much bigger clone is one base away. The chain has TRBV6-1 and TRBJ2-3; D might be TRBD2 (5 bases). The CDR3 has 14 amino acids. The V gene's germline CDR1 is MNHNS and CDR2 SASEGT. CDR3: CASREEGSTDTQYF. DNA of the CDR3: TGTGCCAGCAGGGAAGAGGGTAGCACAGATACGCAGTATTTT.

This clonotype was seen at least ten times. This chain joins TRBV28 and TRBJ2-3; tentatively, D is TRBD1 (6 bases). Germline CDR1 and CDR2: MDHEN and SYDVKM. The CDR3 sequence is 14 residues long. Trimming shortened V by 2 bases and J by 1 base, and 7 bases separated the two germline ends. CDR3 protein: CASSLNRGTDTQYF. The DNA of the CDR3 is TGTGCCAGCAGTTTAAACAGGGGCACAGATACGCAGTATTTT.

This clonotype was recorded at least ten times. CDR3 residues: CASSLNPPGSNTEAFF. CDR3 bases: TGTGCCAGCAGCTTAAATCCCCCAGGATCGAACACTGAAGCTTTCTTT. The J gene is TRBJ1-1, the V gene TRBV7-3; no clear D. Germline V gives CDR1 SGHTA, CDR2 FQGTGA. V gave up 1 base and J gave up 1 base, with 13 bases separating them. The CDR3 totals 16 residues. Drawing the rest from reference TRBV7-3 and TRBJ1-1, the complete variable domain is GAGVSQTPSNKVTEKGKYVELRCDPISGHTALYWYRQSLGQGPEFLIYFQGTGAADDSGLPNDRFFAVRPEGSVSTLKIQRTERGDSAVYLCASSLNPPGSNTEAFFGQGTRLTVV.